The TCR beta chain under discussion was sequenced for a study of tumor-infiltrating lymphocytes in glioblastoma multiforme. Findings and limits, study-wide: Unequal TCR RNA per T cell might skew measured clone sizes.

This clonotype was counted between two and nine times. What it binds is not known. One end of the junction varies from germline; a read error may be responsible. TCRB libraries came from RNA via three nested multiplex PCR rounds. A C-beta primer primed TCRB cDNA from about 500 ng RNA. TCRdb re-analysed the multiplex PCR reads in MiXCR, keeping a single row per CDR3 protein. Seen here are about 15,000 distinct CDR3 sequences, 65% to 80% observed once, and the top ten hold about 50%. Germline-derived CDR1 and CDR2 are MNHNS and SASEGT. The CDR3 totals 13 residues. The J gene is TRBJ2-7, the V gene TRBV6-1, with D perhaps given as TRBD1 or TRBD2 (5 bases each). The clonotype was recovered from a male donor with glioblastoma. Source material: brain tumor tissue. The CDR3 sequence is CTSSTGTKYEQYF. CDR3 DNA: TGTACCAGCAGTACCGGGACCAAGTACGAGCAGTACTTC.